Listed below are T cell receptor beta chains from one sample, sequenced in a study of human T cells and chemical hapten exposure. In TCRdb, the RACE reads were re-called with MiXCR into one record per CDR3 protein. This sample has some 81,000 distinct CDR3 sequences, with approximately 8% found just once. This specimen consisted of whole blood, obtained in connection with sensitization to the hapten diphenylcyclopropenone (DPC). The receptor set was obtained from a woman in her twenties or thirties with alopecia areata. Some clones in this sample may be carry-over from other donors' samples. Both conserved end residues are part of each CDR3. The D gene is left open where the match is weak. The size entry is marked missing in some rows and otherwise reads once, few, many or a size class.

>-|TRBJ2-7|-|TRBV7-6
CANGQPYEQYF
TGTGCCAACGGACAACCCTACGAGCAGTACTTC
>-|TRBJ2-7|-|TRBV5-8
CASSCGAADEQYF
TGTGCCAGCAGCTGTGGGGCGGCGGACGAGCAGTACTTC
>TRBD2|TRBJ2-1|-|TRBV10-3
CAIRPGLADYNEQFF
TGTGCCATCCGACCGGGACTAGCGGACTACAATGAGCAGTTCTTC
>-|TRBJ1-4|many|TRBV12-3/TRBV12-4
CASSSASRVGATNEKLFF
TGTGCCAGCAGTTCAGCCTCCCGGGTGGGAGCAACTAATGAAAAACTGTTTTTT
>-|TRBJ1-2|many|TRBV7-9
CASSFTGAHYGYTF
TGTGCCAGCAGCTTCACGGGGGCCCACTATGGCTACACCTTC
>-|TRBJ1-2|-|TRBV6-2/TRBV6-3
CASSRTRGDGYTF
TGTGCCAGCAGTCGTACCAGGGGAGATGGCTACACCTTC
>-|TRBJ1-2|few|TRBV6-5
CASGPEQGGYTF
TGTGCCAGCGGCCCCGAGCAGGGAGGCTACACCTTC
>-|TRBJ2-3|many|TRBV7-9
CASSFLTDTQYF
TGTGCCAGCAGCTTTCTCACAGATACGCAGTATTTT
>-|TRBJ2-3|many|TRBV6-6
CASSSGVLGTDTHYF
TGTGCCAGCAGTTCAGGGGTTTTGGGCACAGATACGCATTATTTT
>TRBD1|TRBJ2-7|few|TRBV10-3
CAISGSRQGVVEEQYF
TGTGCCATCAGTGGGTCCCGACAGGGGGTCGTCGAGGAGCAGTACTTC
>-|TRBJ2-1|many|TRBV6-4
CATRGDSNEQFF
TGTGCCACCAGGGGAGATAGCAATGAGCAGTTCTTC
>-|TRBJ1-1|many|TRBV29-1
CSVDYYRGTEAFF
TGCAGCGTTGACTATTATCGGGGGACTGAAGCTTTCTTT
>TRBD1|TRBJ1-5|many|TRBV7-8
CASSRTGGYSNQPQHF
TGTGCCAGCAGCCGTACAGGGGGATATTCCAATCAGCCCCAGCATTTT
>-|TRBJ2-3|few|TRBV12-3/TRBV12-4
CASITRGLTSTDTQYF
TGTGCCAGCATCACACGGGGTTTGACTAGCACAGATACGCAGTATTTT
>-|TRBJ1-2|-|TRBV20-1
CSAIPPGPGYGYTF
TGCAGTGCTATTCCACCGGGTCCGGGCTATGGCTACACCTTC
>-|TRBJ2-3|-|TRBV25-1
CASSLVATDTQYF
TGTGCCAGCAGTCTAGTGGCCACAGATACGCAGTATTTT
>-|TRBJ2-1|few|TRBV21-1
CASRLSPRTGSTYNEQFF
TGTGCCAGCCGTTTAAGCCCCCGGACAGGGAGCACCTACAATGAGCAGTTCTTC
>-|TRBJ1-2|many|TRBV5-1
CASSSGDSLGYTF
TGCGCCAGCAGTTCAGGCGACAGCCTTGGCTACACCTTC
>-|TRBJ1-1|many|TRBV7-6
CASSALTDTEAFF
TGTGCCAGCAGCGCATTGACAGACACTGAAGCTTTCTTT
>-|TRBJ2-5|many|TRBV20-1
CSASDQKGTIRKTQYF
TGCAGTGCTAGCGATCAAAAAGGGACAATCCGAAAGACCCAGTACTTC
>-|TRBJ1-2|-|TRBV12-3/TRBV12-4
CASSFFTYLARAETRYGYTF
TGTGCCAGCAGTTTTTTTACTTACCTTGCCAGGGCCGAAACGCGCTATGGCTACACCTTC
>TRBD2|TRBJ2-7|few|TRBV5-1
CASSQGLAGATSYEQYF
TGCGCCAGCAGCCAGGGTTTAGCGGGGGCCACCTCCTACGAGCAGTACTTC
>-|TRBJ2-7|many|TRBV18
CASSPPAGGTYEQYF
TGTGCCAGCTCACCACCGGCAGGGGGGACCTACGAGCAGTACTTC
>TRBD2|TRBJ2-2|many|TRBV12-3/TRBV12-4
CASGRAGRVTGELFF
TGTGCCAGCGGACGAGCGGGGAGGGTCACCGGGGAGCTGTTTTTT
>TRBD2|TRBJ2-3|many|TRBV3-1
CASSRDQTSGGPDTQYF
TGTGCCAGCAGCCGCGACCAGACTAGCGGGGGCCCAGATACGCAGTATTTT
>TRBD1|TRBJ1-2|-|TRBV7-3
CASSLGQGESYTF
TGTGCCAGCAGCCTTGGACAGGGAGAAAGCTACACCTTC
>-|TRBJ1-1|many|TRBV20-1
CSARRGAENTEAFF
TGCAGTGCTAGACGGGGGGCGGAGAACACTGAAGCTTTCTTT
>TRBD1|TRBJ1-1|many|TRBV7-6
CASRQGQGNTEAFF
TGTGCCAGCAGACAAGGACAGGGAAACACTGAAGCTTTCTTT
>-|TRBJ1-1|few|TRBV27
CASSLAGGGRGTEAFF
TGTGCCAGCAGCTTGGCTGGGGGGGGGCGAGGCACTGAAGCTTTCTTT
>-|TRBJ2-2|many|TRBV10-3
CASAPQWTSGELFF
TGTGCCAGCGCTCCGCAGTGGACATCTGGGGAGCTGTTTTTT
>-|TRBJ2-3|-|TRBV6-2/TRBV6-3
CASSWEGPDTQYF
TGTGCCAGCAGTTGGGAAGGCCCAGATACGCAGTATTTT